This entry is about one T cell receptor beta chain. Its recognized antigen is unknown. No quality values exist for individual bases; no much larger clone is one base distant. Other DNA sequences in the sample encode the same CDR3. Using the deep immunoSEQ assay, multiplex PCR amplified TCR CDR3 regions from genomic DNA. Extracted genomic DNA from each cell subset was distributed evenly across all wells of several immunoSEQ 96-well plates, and each plate was treated as a replicate. For sorted subsets, about 200 ng genomic DNA, equal to 25,000 to 35,000 T cell genomes, was loaded into each replicate PCR. Purified libraries were measured with a Qubit 3.0 fluorometer, size-checked on a Bioanalyzer 2100, and measured again with the KAPA Library Quantification kit. A separate single-read 150-cycle Illumina NextSeq 550 flow cell was used to sequence each immunoSEQ 96-well plate. Per the original workflow: Because the immunoSEQ output included only junctional sequences and no quality scores, the filtering could not be the same as the filtering used for full-length reads. To assign V/J genes and CDR3, sequences were annotated using PyIR, a Python wrapper for IgBLAST v1.9, with IMGT germline references. Reads were filtered out if the reads had weak V/J assignments (E-value above 1e-6), no CDR3, stop codons, out-of-frame junctions, or ambiguous translated residues. V3J clonotypes were defined by identical inferred V gene, J gene, and CDR3 amino acid sequence. Percentage overlap between repertoires was computed as shared unique clonotypes divided by the size of the smaller repertoire. Three approaches were used to assess repertoire richness: RTK rarefaction, the Chao1 estimator, and Recon v2.1 estimates of unobserved clonotypes. Generation probabilities for all TCRbeta clonotypes obtained by the gDNA method from several donors were computed using OLGA. TCRdb obtained this table from immuneACCESS and retained in-frame rearrangements with V and J assigned. These tables miss some clones; where compared with another copy, unresolved V genes account for less than half of the shortfall, and the remainder is unexplained. From that table come the V and J calls and clone size; the DNA was used to work out D and trimming. The sample table holds approximately 1,500,000 clones, of which approximately 96% were seen once. The ten top clones hold roughly 1.2% of the sample.

Donors were healthy HIV-negative adults with no recently reported acute infections or vaccinations. All donors were Caucasian adults living in Nashville, Tennessee, USA. CD4+ T cells were enriched by magnetic negative selection, after which naive cells were positively selected on CD45RA and the negative fraction was taken as the memory subset. After blood collection by leukapheresis, PBMCs were isolated using Ficoll-Histopaque density gradient centrifugation and then cryopreserved in the vapor phase of liquid nitrogen. Purity and quantity of every magnetically sorted T cell population were checked by analytical flow cytometry. From each sorted fraction, genomic DNA was isolated and quantified by UV absorbance on a Nanodrop 2000c. The sample originates from a study of shared clonotypes between healthy human individuals (dated by TCRdb to the early 2020s). With regard to the full study: A couple of women and a few men aged 18 to 49 years were included in the cohort. Blood TCR repertoires of five healthy adults were deeply sequenced to estimate repertoire size and the extent of clonotype sharing between individuals. Libraries were prepared and TCR repertoires were sequenced by different laboratories using diverse techniques, in order to increase sequencing depth and limit assay-specific biases. For each donor, three plates each were used for CD4 naive and CD4 memory, two plates were used for CD8 naive, and one plate was used for CD8 memory. Each donor's leukapheresis produced roughly between roughly 0.94 and 9.5 billion PBMCs.

Via the germline V gene, CDR1 is MDHEN and CDR2 SYDVKM. A distance of 4 bases separates the germline ends of V and J, which lose 4 bases and 4 bases respectively. CDR3 length: 11 amino acids, cysteine to phenylalanine. Only CDR3 DNA is held: 33 bases, read in frame from base 1. Broader findings and caveats from the paper: Sharing across a few donors was observed for around 5% of naive CD4, 3% to 4% of naive CD8, 2.3% of memory CD4, and roughly 0.4% of memory CD8 clonotypes. Sampling was limited to blood, and TCR repertoires in tissue likely differ from TCR repertoires in blood. Because the study included only a small number of donors, the genetic and exposure-history diversity represented was limited. Based on pairwise subsampling, the degree of clonotype sharing among donors was expected to be affected by sequencing depth. Compared with non-shared clonotypes, clonotypes shared by all four sorted-subset donors had higher generation probabilities. Naive subsets generally had larger estimated clonotype richness than memory subsets. Even with the large sequencing depth, rarefaction of the sorted-subset datasets indicated that sequencing was incomplete.

In this chain, TRBV28 is recombined with TRBJ2-5; the D gene assignment is ambiguous. The specimen sequenced was naive CD4+ T cells sorted from blood. What the cell subset or site label conveys for this sample: CD45RA+ positively selected. The sequence came from a man under 40 in good health. CDR3 region: CASSSLETQYF. The DNA reads TGTGCCAGCAGTTCTTTAGAGACCCAGTACTTC.